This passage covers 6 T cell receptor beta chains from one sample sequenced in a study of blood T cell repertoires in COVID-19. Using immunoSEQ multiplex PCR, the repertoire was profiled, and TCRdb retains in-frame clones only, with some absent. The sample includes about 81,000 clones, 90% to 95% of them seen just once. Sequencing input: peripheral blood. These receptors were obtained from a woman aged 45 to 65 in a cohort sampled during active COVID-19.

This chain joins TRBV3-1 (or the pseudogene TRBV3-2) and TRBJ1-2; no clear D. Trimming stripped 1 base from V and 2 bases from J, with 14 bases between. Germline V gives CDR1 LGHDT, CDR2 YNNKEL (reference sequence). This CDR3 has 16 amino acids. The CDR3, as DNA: TGTGCCAGCAGCCAAGCCGGAGGACGGGTAAACTATGGCTACACCTTC. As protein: CASSQAGGRVNYGYTF.

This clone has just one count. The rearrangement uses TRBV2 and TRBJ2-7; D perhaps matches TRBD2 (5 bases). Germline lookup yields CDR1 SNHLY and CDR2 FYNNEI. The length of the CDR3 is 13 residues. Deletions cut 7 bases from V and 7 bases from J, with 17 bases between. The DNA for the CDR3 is TGTGCCAGCAAACCGGGCCAATCGGGGGAGCAGTACTTC. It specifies CASKPGQSGEQYF.

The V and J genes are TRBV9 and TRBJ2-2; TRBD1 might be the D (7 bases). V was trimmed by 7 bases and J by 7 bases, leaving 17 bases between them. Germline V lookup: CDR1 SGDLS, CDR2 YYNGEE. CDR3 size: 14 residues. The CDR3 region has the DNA TGTGCCAGCGGCGAGACAGGGCGGGGCGGGGAGCTGTTTTTT. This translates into CASGETGRGGELFF.

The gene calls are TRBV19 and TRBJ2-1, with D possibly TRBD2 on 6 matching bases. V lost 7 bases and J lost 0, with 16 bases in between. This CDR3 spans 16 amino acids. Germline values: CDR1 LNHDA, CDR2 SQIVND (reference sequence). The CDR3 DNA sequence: TGTGCCAGTACCCGGCTCGTCGGGAGCTCCTACAATGAGCAGTTCTTC. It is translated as CASTRLVGSSYNEQFF. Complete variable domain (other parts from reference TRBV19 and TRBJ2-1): DGGITQSPKYLFRKEGQNVTLSCEQNLNHDAMYWYRQDPGQGLRLIYYSQIVNDFQKGDIAEGYSVSREKKESFPLTVTSAQKNPTAFYLCASTRLVGSSYNEQFFGPGTRLTVL.

The CDR3 DNA sequence: TGTGCCTGGAGTGTGTCGCCCTACTACGAGCAGTACTTC. Residues: CAWSVSPYYEQYF. The chain employs TRBV30 and TRBJ2-7; no firm D call. The CDR3 runs 13 residues. V lost 0 bases, J lost 3 bases, and 9 bases lay in between. The germline CDR1 and CDR2 sequences are GTSNPN and SVGIG (reference sequence).

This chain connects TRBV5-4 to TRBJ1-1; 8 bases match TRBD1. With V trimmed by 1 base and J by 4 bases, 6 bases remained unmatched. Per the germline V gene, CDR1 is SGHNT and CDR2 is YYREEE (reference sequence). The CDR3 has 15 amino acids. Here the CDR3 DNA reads TGTGCCAGCAGCTTGTCCCTTCAGGGGGCCACTGAAGCTTTCTTT. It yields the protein CASSLSLQGATEAFF.